These 21 T cell receptor beta chains originate from one sample sequenced in a study of CD8 T cells in Susac syndrome. It was with random hexamers that about 0.45 to 1 ug RNA was reverse transcribed. TCRdb redid the calling of the immunoSEQ multiplex PCR reads with MiXCR, one entry per CDR3 protein. The sample consists of about 190,000 distinct CDR3 sequences, 95% of them appearing once. The sequencing sample was made of CD8+ T cells from PBMCs. Source of these receptors: a human donor with Susac syndrome.

This chain uses TRBV9 with TRBJ2-3, with 9 bases fitting TRBD2. Unmatched junction bases numbered 5, after V lost 0 bases and J lost 6 bases. CDR3 length: 15 amino acids. The germline CDR1 and CDR2 sequences are SGDLS and YYNGEE. The CDR3 is CASSVALAGWDTQYF. In nucleotides, the CDR3 is TGTGCCAGCAGCGTAGCCCTAGCGGGATGGGATACGCAGTATTTT.

V is TRBV9 and J is TRBJ1-1; D is undetermined. V was cut by 1 base and J by 3 bases, with 10 bases left in between. The germline V gene encodes CDR1 SGDLS and CDR2 YYNGEE. The CDR3 extends over 14 amino acids. CDR3 loop: CASSVTGVDTEAFF. As DNA, the CDR3 is TGTGCCAGCAGCGTAACGGGAGTGGACACTGAAGCTTTCTTT.

This chain joins TRBV14 and TRBJ1-1; 9 bases are a match to TRBD1. The germline CDR1 and CDR2 sequences are SGHDN and FVKESK. The CDR3 is made up of 13 amino acids. V lost 3 bases to trimming and J lost 10 bases; unmatched junction nucleotides: 6. This CDR3 reads CASSQNRGRGAFF. Written as DNA, the CDR3 is TGTGCCAGCAGCCAGAACAGGGGGCGCGGAGCTTTCTTT.

The chain uses TRBV6-1 and TRBJ1-4, with TRBD1 as a possible D gene (6 bases). CDR3 length: 17 amino acids. Germline lookup yields CDR1 MNHNS and CDR2 SASEGT. V lost 6 bases to trimming and J lost 1 base, with 18 bases between them. The CDR3 DNA follows: TGTGCCAGCAGCTCAACCCCCTACAGGGAAACTAATGAAAAACTGTTTTTT. This translates into CASSSTPYRETNEKLFF.

The rearrangement links TRBV30 to TRBJ1-1; weak D call: TRBD1 (5 bases). Germline V lookup: CDR1 GTSNPN, CDR2 SVGIG (reference sequence). Trimming pared 0 bases from V and 0 bases from J, leaving 11 bases between. The CDR3 runs 15 residues. CDR3 sequence reads: CAWSVMTEMNTEAFF. The DNA for the CDR3 is TGTGCCTGGAGTGTTATGACAGAAATGAACACTGAAGCTTTCTTT.

The chain has TRBV27 and TRBJ2-1, with D perhaps TRBD1 (6 bases). This CDR3 has 14 residues. The V and J ends lost 2 bases and 8 bases respectively, with 13 bases between them. The germline gives CDR1 MNHEY, CDR2 SMNVEV (reference sequence). The CDR3 protein is CASSLGIGGHEQFF. For the CDR3, the DNA is TGTGCCAGCAGTTTAGGTATTGGGGGCCATGAGCAGTTCTTC.

The genes are TRBV2 and TRBJ2-7; no clear D. The germline V and J ends were trimmed by 3 bases and 2 bases, with 5 bases remaining between them. Per germline, CDR1 SNHLY and CDR2 FYNNEI. The CDR3 is made up of 12 amino acids. CDR3 residues: CASSDSTYEQYF. As DNA, the CDR3 is TGTGCCAGCAGTGACTCTACCTACGAGCAGTACTTC.

J is TRBJ1-1 and V is TRBV18, with D tentatively TRBD1 (6 bases). The V end was cut by 5 bases, the J end by 0 bases, with 19 bases between. The CDR3 consists of 17 residues. CDR1 is KGHSH and CDR2 is LQKENI in the germline V gene. The CDR3 coding sequence is TGTGCCAGCTCATCTTACACCTGGACAGACATGAACACTGAAGCTTTCTTT. Its translation is CASSSYTWTDMNTEAFF.

The rearrangement joins TRBV3-1 to TRBJ2-2; perhaps TRBD2 as D (6 bases). This CDR3 has 16 amino acids. Per germline, CDR1 LGHDT and CDR2 YNNKEL (reference sequence). The V gene lost 2 bases and the J gene lost 0 bases, with 10 bases spanning the gap. The CDR3 region is CASSQLEGPNTGELFF. CDR3 nucleotide sequence: TGTGCCAGCAGCCAATTGGAGGGACCGAACACCGGGGAGCTGTTTTTT.

The chain combines TRBV4-1 with TRBJ2-2, with D unresolved. The germline V gene has CDR1 MGHRA and CDR2 YSYEKL. V lost 0 bases and J 6 bases, leaving 11 bases between the germline ends. The CDR3 is 15 amino acids. The CDR3 loop reads CASSQEEGIAGELFF. Here the CDR3 DNA reads TGCGCCAGCAGCCAAGAAGAAGGAATCGCCGGGGAGCTGTTTTTT.

This rearrangement joins TRBV10-3 to TRBJ1-2, with 9 bases lining up with TRBD1. The J segment lost 5 bases and the V segment lost 2 bases, leaving 12 bases of the junction unmatched. The CDR3 runs to 17 residues. Germline assignment: CDR1 ENHRY and CDR2 SYGVKD. CDR3 amino acids: CAISEGTGGLQSYGYTF. CDR3 coding DNA: TGTGCCATCAGTGAGGGAACAGGGGGCTTACAATCTTATGGCTACACCTTC.

The chain uses TRBV6-5 and TRBJ1-2; tentatively, D is TRBD1 (5 bases). The germline V and J ends were trimmed by 5 bases and 6 bases, with 16 bases remaining between them. This CDR3 has 14 residues. Germline lookup yields CDR1 MNHEY and CDR2 SVGAGI. Here the CDR3 DNA reads TGTGCCAGCAGTGAAAGGGCAGGGTGGAATGGCTACACCTTC. It codes for CASSERAGWNGYTF.

This chain uses TRBV3-1 with TRBJ2-7; TRBD2 is a possible D gene (6 bases). The germline V gene encodes CDR1 LGHDT and CDR2 YNNKEL (reference sequence). The CDR3 runs to 15 residues. V was trimmed by 2 bases and J by 1 base, leaving 12 bases between them. The DNA for the CDR3 is TGTGCCAGCAGCCAACCGGGGGACGAGTCCTACGAGCAGTACTTC. Translated, it gives CASSQPGDESYEQYF.

The V and J genes are TRBV4-1 and TRBJ2-1; the D is unclear. The V end lost 2 bases, the J end lost 6 bases, and 8 bases lay between the germline ends. Germline V gene data show CDR1 as MGHRA and CDR2 as YSYEKL. The CDR3 is 13 residues long. CDR3 region: CASSQKAANEQFF. The CDR3 DNA reads as TGCGCCAGCAGCCAAAAGGCGGCCAATGAGCAGTTCTTC.

This chain links TRBV13 with TRBJ2-3; the D gene is possibly TRBD2 (6 bases). Trimming removed 4 bases from V and 4 bases from J, with 18 bases in between. From germline, CDR1 is PRHDT and CDR2 FYEKMQ (reference sequence). CDR3 length: 16 amino acids. CDR3 sequence reads: CASSSRGGSWADTQYF. The CDR3 DNA sequence: TGTGCCAGCAGCTCCCGCGGAGGGAGTTGGGCAGATACGCAGTATTTT.

The chain is built from TRBV4-1 and TRBJ2-3; 7 nucleotides agree with TRBD1. From germline, CDR1 is MGHRA and CDR2 YSYEKL. This CDR3 contains 16 residues. J gave up 6 bases and V 0 bases, and 9 bases lay outside the gene matches. The CDR3 sequence: CASSQETDRFGDTQYF. In nucleotides, the CDR3 is TGCGCCAGCAGCCAAGAGACGGACAGGTTCGGTGATACGCAGTATTTT.

This sequence joins TRBV5-1 and TRBJ1-1; 7 bases agree with TRBD1. The CDR3 is 15 residues long. Per the germline V gene, CDR1 is SGHRS and CDR2 is YFSETQ. The J segment lost 7 bases and the V segment lost 0 bases, leaving 9 bases of the junction unmatched. DNA for the CDR3: TGCGCCAGCAGCTTGGCCGGAGACAGGGAAGGTGAAGCTTTCTTT. It specifies CASSLAGDREGEAFF.

The chain couples TRBV12-3 or TRBV12-4 to TRBJ2-7; a weak D match, TRBD1 (6 bases). The CDR3 has 15 amino acids. Trimming stripped 3 bases from V and 4 bases from J, with 16 bases between. The CDR3 here is CASSFYRVLSYEQYF. The CDR3 DNA follows: TGTGCCAGCAGTTTCTACAGGGTTCTATCGTACGAGCAGTACTTC.

The table lists this clonotype with a count of one. The rearrangement links TRBV7-9 to TRBJ1-1, with 9 bases matching TRBD1. J was trimmed by 2 bases and V by 5 bases; bases with no gene match: 6. This CDR3 comprises 15 residues. Germline V gene lookup returns CDR1 SEHNR and CDR2 FQNEAQ (reference sequence). The CDR3 DNA reads as TGTGCCAGCAGCGTATTACAGGGGGCTAACACTGAAGCTTTCTTT. Protein: CASSVLQGANTEAFF.

This clonotype appeared once. The chain carries TRBV20-1 and TRBJ1-2; the D gene is possibly TRBD1 (5 bases). Between the trimmed V and J ends, which lost 0 bases and 2 bases, there was a span of 13 bases. The germline gives CDR1 DFQATT, CDR2 SNEGSKA (reference sequence). CDR3 length equals 15 residues. The CDR3 loop is CSARDVRGLNYGYTF. For the CDR3, the DNA is TGCAGTGCTAGAGATGTGCGGGGGTTGAACTATGGCTACACCTTC.

This sequence joins TRBV13 and TRBJ1-1, with D uncertain. The CDR3 loop spans 13 amino acids. Per germline, CDR1 PRHDT and CDR2 FYEKMQ (reference sequence). Between the trimmed V and J ends, which lost 2 bases and 3 bases, there was a span of 7 bases. Here the CDR3 DNA reads TGTGCCAGCAGCTTAAAGCTAGACACTGAAGCTTTCTTT. Protein: CASSLKLDTEAFF. Complete variable domain (other parts from reference TRBV13 and TRBJ1-1): AAGVIQSPRHLIKEKRETATLKCYPIPRHDTVYWYQQGPGQDPQFLISFYEKMQSDKGSIPDRFSAQQFSDYHSELNMSSLELGDSALYFCASSLKLDTEAFFGQGTRLTVV.